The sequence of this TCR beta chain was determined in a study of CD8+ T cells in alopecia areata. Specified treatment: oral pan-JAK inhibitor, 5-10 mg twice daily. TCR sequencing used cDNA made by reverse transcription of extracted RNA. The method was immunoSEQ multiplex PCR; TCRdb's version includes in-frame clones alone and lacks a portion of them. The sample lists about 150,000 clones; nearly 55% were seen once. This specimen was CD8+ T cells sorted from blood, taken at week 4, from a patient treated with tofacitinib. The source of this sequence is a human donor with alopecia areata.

The CDR3 loop is CASSYQGSETQYF. The CDR3 bases are TGCGCCAGCAGCTATCAGGGATCGGAGACCCAGTACTTC. This chain links TRBV5-1 with TRBJ2-5, with a tentative D call TRBD1 (5 bases). This CDR3 contains 13 residues. The germline V and J ends were trimmed by 3 bases and 5 bases, with 11 bases remaining between them. CDR1 is SGHRS, CDR2 YFSETQ, per germline.